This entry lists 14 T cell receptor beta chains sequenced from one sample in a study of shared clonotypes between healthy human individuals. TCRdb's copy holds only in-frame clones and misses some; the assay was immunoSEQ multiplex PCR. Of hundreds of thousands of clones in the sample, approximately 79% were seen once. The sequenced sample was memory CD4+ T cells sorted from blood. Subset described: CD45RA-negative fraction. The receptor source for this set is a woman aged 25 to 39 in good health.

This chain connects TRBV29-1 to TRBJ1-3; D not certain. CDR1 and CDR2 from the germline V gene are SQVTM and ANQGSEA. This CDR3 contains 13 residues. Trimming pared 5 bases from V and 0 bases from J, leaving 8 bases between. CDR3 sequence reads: CSVPGNSGNTIYF. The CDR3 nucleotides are TGCAGCGTTCCCGGGAACTCTGGAAACACCATATATTTT.

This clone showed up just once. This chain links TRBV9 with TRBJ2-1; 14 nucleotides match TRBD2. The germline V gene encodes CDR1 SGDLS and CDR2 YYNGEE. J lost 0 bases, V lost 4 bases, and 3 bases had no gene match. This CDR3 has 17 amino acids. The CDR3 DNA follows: TGTGCCAGCAGCCCGGGACTAGCGGGAGCCTCCTACAATGAGCAGTTCTTC. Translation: CASSPGLAGASYNEQFF.

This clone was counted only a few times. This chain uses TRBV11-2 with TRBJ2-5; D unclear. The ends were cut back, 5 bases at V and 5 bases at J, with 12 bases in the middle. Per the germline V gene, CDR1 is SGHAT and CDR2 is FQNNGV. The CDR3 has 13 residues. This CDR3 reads CASSQPAVETQYF. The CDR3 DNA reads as TGTGCCAGCAGCCAACCGGCCGTCGAGACCCAGTACTTC.

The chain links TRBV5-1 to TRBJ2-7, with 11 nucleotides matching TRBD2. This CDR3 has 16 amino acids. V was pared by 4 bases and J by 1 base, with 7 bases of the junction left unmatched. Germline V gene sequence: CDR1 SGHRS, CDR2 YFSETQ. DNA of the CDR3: TGCGCCAGCAGCGAACGCCGACTAGCGGGATCCTACGAGCAGTACTTC. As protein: CASSERRLAGSYEQYF. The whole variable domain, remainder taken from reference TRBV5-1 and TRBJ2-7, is KAGVTQTPRYLIKTRGQQVTLSCSPISGHRSVSWYQQTPGQGLQFLFEYFSETQRNKGNFPGRFSGRQFSNSRSEMNVSTLELGDSALYLCASSERRLAGSYEQYFGPGTRLTVT.

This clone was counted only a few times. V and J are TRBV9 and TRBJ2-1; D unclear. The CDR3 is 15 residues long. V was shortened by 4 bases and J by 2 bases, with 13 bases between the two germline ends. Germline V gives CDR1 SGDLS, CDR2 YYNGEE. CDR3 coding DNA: TGTGCCAGCAGCCAAGACGCAGTCCCCTACAATGAGCAGTTCTTC. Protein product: CASSQDAVPYNEQFF.

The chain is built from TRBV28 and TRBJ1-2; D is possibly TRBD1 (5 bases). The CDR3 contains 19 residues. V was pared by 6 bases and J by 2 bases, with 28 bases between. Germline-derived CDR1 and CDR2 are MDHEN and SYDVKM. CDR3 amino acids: CASSSRPGGRVSPNYGYTF. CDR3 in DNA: TGTGCCAGCAGCTCCAGACCCGGCGGCAGGGTTTCCCCGAACTATGGCTACACCTTC.

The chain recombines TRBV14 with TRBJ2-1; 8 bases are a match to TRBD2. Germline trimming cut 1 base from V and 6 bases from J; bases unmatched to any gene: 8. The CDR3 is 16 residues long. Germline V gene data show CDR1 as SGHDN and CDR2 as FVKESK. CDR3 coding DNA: TGTGCCAGCAGCCAAGTCAGCGGGAGTAGCCTCAATGAGCAGTTCTTC. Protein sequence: CASSQVSGSSLNEQFF. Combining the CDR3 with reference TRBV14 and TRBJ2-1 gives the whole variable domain EAGVTQFPSHSVIEKGQTVTLRCDPISGHDNLYWYRRVMGKEIKFLLHFVKESKQDESGMPNNRFLAERTGGTYSTLKVQPAELEDSGVYFCASSQVSGSSLNEQFFGPGTRLTVL.

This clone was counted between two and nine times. CDR3 DNA sequence: TGCGCCAGCAGCTTGGGACCGGGACTAGCGGGGCCCACCTACGAGCAGTACTTC. Its translation: CASSLGPGLAGPTYEQYF. The V and J genes are TRBV5-1 and TRBJ2-7; 13 bases fit TRBD2. This CDR3 spans 18 amino acids. With V trimmed by 0 bases and J by 2 bases, 8 bases remained unmatched. Germline-derived CDR1 and CDR2 are SGHRS and YFSETQ.

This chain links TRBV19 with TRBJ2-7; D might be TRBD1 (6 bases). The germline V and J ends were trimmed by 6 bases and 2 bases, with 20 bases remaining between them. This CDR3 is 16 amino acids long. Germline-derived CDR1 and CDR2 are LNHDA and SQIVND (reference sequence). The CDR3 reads CASSPPHGQRTYEQYF. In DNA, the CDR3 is TGTGCCAGTAGCCCGCCCCATGGACAGCGTACCTACGAGCAGTACTTC.

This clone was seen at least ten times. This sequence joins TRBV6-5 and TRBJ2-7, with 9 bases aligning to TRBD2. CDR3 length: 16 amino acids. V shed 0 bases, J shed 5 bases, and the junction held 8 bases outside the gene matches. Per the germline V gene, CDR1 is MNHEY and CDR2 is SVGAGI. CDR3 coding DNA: TGTGCCAGCAGTTACTCGATAGCGGGAGTTAATAACGAGCAGTACTTC. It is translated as CASSYSIAGVNNEQYF.

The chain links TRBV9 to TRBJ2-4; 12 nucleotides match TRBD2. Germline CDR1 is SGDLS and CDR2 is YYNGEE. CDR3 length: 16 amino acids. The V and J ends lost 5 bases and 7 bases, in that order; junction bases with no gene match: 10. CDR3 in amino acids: CASSWLAGGEGNIQYF. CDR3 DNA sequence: TGTGCCAGCAGTTGGCTAGCGGGAGGGGAGGGGAACATTCAGTACTTC.

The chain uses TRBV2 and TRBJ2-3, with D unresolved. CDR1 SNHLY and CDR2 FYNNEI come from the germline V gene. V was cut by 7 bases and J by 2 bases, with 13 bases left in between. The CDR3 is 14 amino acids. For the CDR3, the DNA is TGTGCCAGCAATAGGAACGCTCCCACAGATACGCAGTATTTT. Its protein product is CASNRNAPTDTQYF. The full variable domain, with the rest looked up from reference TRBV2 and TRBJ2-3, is EPEVTQTPSHQVTQMGQEVILRCVPISNHLYFYWYRQILGQKVEFLVSFYNNEISEKSEIFDDQFSVERPDGSNFTLKIRSTKLEDSAMYFCASNRNAPTDTQYFGPGTRLTVL.

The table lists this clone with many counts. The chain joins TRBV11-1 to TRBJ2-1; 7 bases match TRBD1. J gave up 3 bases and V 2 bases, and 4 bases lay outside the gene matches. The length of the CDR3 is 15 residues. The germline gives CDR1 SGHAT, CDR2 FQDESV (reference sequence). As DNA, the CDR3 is TGTGCCAGCAGCTTAATGCAGGGGGACTACAATGAGCAGTTCTTC. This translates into CASSLMQGDYNEQFF.

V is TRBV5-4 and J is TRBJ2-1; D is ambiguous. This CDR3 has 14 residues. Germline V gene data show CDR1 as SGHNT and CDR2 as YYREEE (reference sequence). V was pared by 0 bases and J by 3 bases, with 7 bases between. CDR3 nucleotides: TGTGCCAGCAGCTTGGACCCAGGCTACAATGAGCAGTTCTTC. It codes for CASSLDPGYNEQFF.